This TCR beta chain was captured in a study of CD8 T cells in ankylosing spondylitis. Findings and limits, study-wide: There was reportedly significant enrichment of clones that were disease-linked in matched ankylosing spondylitis synovial fluid. Disease-linked clones displayed a CD8+ phenotype and appeared relatively rarely in peripheral blood. Reports of some motif variants in reactive arthritis synovial fluid and blood predate this one.

The trim removed 1 base at V and 12 bases at J, leaving 4 bases unmatched. The CDR3 totals 12 residues. CDR1 SGHKS and CDR2 YYEKEE come from the germline V gene (reference sequence). A note on this clonotype: Antigen: not known.

Quantitative 5'-RACE was performed with molecular barcodes, and it yielded the TCR beta libraries. A single record per CDR3 protein comes from TCRdb applying MiXCR to the 5' RACE reads. The sample holds about 69,000 distinct CDR3 sequences, 5.3% seen once. V is TRBV5-5 and J is TRBJ1-5, with 7 bases identical to TRBD1. The source is a male donor with ankylosing spondylitis or in good health (not recorded which). The sequenced sample was blood, either unsorted or a sorted T cell fraction (not recorded which). Here the CDR3 reads CASSLLTGRQHF. The CDR3 DNA sequence: TGTGCCAGCAGCTTGCTGACAGGGCGCCAGCATTTT.